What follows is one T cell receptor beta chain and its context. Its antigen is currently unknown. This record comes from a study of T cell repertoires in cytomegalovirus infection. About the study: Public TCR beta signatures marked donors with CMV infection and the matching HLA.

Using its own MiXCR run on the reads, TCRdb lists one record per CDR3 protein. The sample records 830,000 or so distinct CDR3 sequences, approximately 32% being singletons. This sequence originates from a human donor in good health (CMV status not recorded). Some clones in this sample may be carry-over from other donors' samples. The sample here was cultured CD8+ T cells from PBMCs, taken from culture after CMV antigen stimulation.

CDR3 nucleotide sequence: TGTGCCAGCAGGCTTTGGCCGGACAGGAACTCCTACAATGAGCAGTTCTTC. Amino acids: CASRLWPDRNSYNEQFF. This sequence joins TRBV5-5 and TRBJ2-1; 7 bases match TRBD1. Germline assignment: CDR1 SGHKS and CDR2 YYEKEE (reference sequence). V lost 5 bases and J lost 0; bases outside the gene matches: 11. This CDR3 is built from 17 residues.